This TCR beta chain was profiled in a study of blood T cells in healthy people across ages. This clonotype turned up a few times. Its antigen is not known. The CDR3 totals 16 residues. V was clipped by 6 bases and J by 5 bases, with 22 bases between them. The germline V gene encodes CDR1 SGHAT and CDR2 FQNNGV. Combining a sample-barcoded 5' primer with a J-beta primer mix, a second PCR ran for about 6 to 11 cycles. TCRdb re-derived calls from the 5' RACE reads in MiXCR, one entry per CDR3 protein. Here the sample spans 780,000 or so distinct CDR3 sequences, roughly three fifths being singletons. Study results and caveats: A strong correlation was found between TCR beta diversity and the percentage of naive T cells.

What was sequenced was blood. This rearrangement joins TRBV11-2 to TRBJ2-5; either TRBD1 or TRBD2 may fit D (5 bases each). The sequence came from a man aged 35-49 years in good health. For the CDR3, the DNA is TGTGCCAGCAGGATTGGACTCAGGGATCTCCACGAGACCCAGTACTTC. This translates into CASRIGLRDLHETQYF.